This T cell receptor (beta chain) was captured in a study of cytomegalovirus exposure and HLA in healthy donors. For the study at large: Among the 300 to 500 donors who were genotyped, about 80% fell in the genetic ancestry cluster that is associated with self-reported Caucasian donors. Study-level findings and limits: In a later analysis, TCR beta V- and J-gene trimming was associated with a missense DCLRE1C variant. Reports state that TCR beta sequences accurately predicted most subjects' HLA-A and HLA-B alleles.

Note on this clone: The antigen remains undetermined.

Primers for the PCR totalled 60 Vbeta and 13 Jbeta. TCRdb keeps only in-frame clones here, not all; method: immunoSEQ multiplex PCR. The table includes about 87,000 clones, roughly 72% detected once. Germline V lookup: CDR1 MNHEY, CDR2 SVGAGI. This CDR3 contains 13 residues. V shed 2 bases and J shed 6 bases, with 10 bases lying between them. Sequencing used PBMCs. The receptor was derived from a man in his thirties or forties in good health and CMV-seropositive. The rearrangement joins TRBV6-5 to TRBJ2-5; a possible D gene is TRBD1 (5 bases). This chain's CDR3 is CASSYRGGKTQYF. CDR3 coding DNA: TGTGCCAGCAGTTACAGGGGCGGTAAGACCCAGTACTTC.